This is a list of T cell receptor beta chains from one sample in a study of shared clonotypes between healthy human individuals. Only in-frame clones appear in the TCRdb table, and some are missing; sequencing was by immunoSEQ multiplex PCR. Of under 1,100,000 clones in the sample, under 80% are singletons; the top ten hold approximately 1.5%. The specimen sequenced was memory CD4+ T cells sorted from blood. The receptors derive from a man in his late teens or twenties in good health. CDR3s include the opening cysteine and the closing phenylalanine or tryptophan. A D gene is named only where the DNA matches it firmly. A row's size may be missing; if present it is once, few, many or a size class.

size	D	V	J	CDR3	DNA
-	TRBD2	TRBV9	TRBJ2-2	CASSVGTSGQSNTGELFF	TGTGCCAGCAGCGTTGGGACTAGCGGACAATCGAACACCGGGGAGCTGTTTTTT
-	TRBD2	TRBV7-3	TRBJ2-7	CASSFWGGYEQYF	TGTGCCAGCAGCTTTTGGGGGGGTTACGAGCAGTACTTC
-	-	TRBV11-3	TRBJ2-1	CASSLLGQGGQFF	TGTGCCAGCAGCTTACTGGGGCAGGGGGGGCAGTTCTTC
-	TRBD2	TRBV2	TRBJ2-7	CASKEGLAGNEQYF	TGTGCCAGCAAGGAAGGACTAGCGGGAAACGAGCAGTACTTC
-	TRBD1	TRBV5-4	TRBJ2-7	CASSQQGVRLVQYF	TGTGCCAGCAGCCAACAGGGGGTCCGTCTTGTGCAGTACTTC
-	TRBD2	TRBV4-3	TRBJ2-7	CASSQVISGSGEQYF	TGCGCCAGCAGCCAAGTAATTAGCGGGAGCGGCGAGCAGTACTTC
-	-	TRBV2	TRBJ1-1	CASSVQGTNTEAFF	TGTGCCAGCAGCGTACAGGGTACGAACACTGAAGCTTTCTTT
many	-	TRBV7-2	TRBJ2-1	CASSAITSKYNEQFF	TGTGCCAGCAGCGCAATAACTAGCAAGTACAATGAGCAGTTCTTC
once	-	TRBV28	TRBJ1-2	CASTEDGNYGYTF	TGTGCCAGCACTGAGGACGGTAACTATGGCTACACCTTC
-	-	TRBV9	TRBJ2-3	CASSVGAGSTDTQYF	TGTGCCAGCAGCGTCGGGGCGGGGAGCACAGATACGCAGTATTTT
-	-	TRBV19	TRBJ2-2	CASSIEEGIRLGTGELFF	TGTGCCAGTAGTATAGAAGAGGGGATCCGCTTGGGAACCGGGGAGCTGTTTTTT
-	TRBD1	TRBV5-1	TRBJ2-3	CASSLGTGNVDTQYF	TGCGCCAGCAGCTTGGGGACAGGGAACGTGGATACGCAGTATTTT
-	TRBD1	TRBV28	TRBJ1-5	CASSSPPGGGGNQPQHF	TGTGCCAGCAGCTCGCCGCCAGGGGGCGGCGGCAATCAGCCCCAGCATTTT
-	-	TRBV11-2	TRBJ1-3	CASSLVPGPRGNTIYF	TGTGCCAGCAGCTTAGTTCCAGGGCCTAGGGGAAACACCATATATTTT
-	-	TRBV1	TRBJ2-7	CTSSQDQRALPVREVSYEQYF	TGCACCAGCAGCCAAGATCAGCGGGCGCTACCCGTGCGGGAGGTTTCCTACGAGCAGTACTTC
-	-	TRBV30	TRBJ2-3	CAWTGDARDTQYF	TGTGCCTGGACGGGGGATGCAAGAGATACGCAGTATTTT
once	TRBD1	TRBV18	TRBJ1-4	CASSTQGALEKLFF	TGTGCCAGCTCAACACAGGGGGCTCTGGAAAAACTGTTTTTT
-	-	TRBV5-3	TRBJ2-4	CARRGRDSKNIQYF	TGTGCCAGAAGAGGTCGGGATTCCAAAAACATTCAGTACTTC
-	-	TRBV9	TRBJ2-1	CASSASVGNYNEQFF	TGTGCCAGCAGCGCTTCCGTGGGGAACTACAATGAGCAGTTCTTC
-	TRBD2	TRBV6-5	TRBJ2-3	CASSYLLAGGPDTQYF	TGTGCCAGCAGTTACCTCCTGGCGGGGGGCCCAGATACGCAGTATTTT
-	-	TRBV5-1	TRBJ2-7	CASSLGSSYEQYF	TGCGCCAGCAGCCTAGGGAGCTCCTACGAGCAGTACTTC
few	-	TRBV7-9	TRBJ2-3	CASSLSTGITDTQYF	TGTGCCAGCAGCTTATCAACGGGAATCACAGATACGCAGTATTTT
few	TRBD1	TRBV19	TRBJ1-6	CASSSPGQGGSPLHF	TGTGCCAGTAGTTCGCCGGGACAGGGAGGATCACCCCTCCACTTT
-	-	TRBV7-2	TRBJ2-5	CASVRGVEETQYF	TGTGCCAGCGTAAGAGGGGTCGAAGAGACCCAGTACTTC
-	TRBD1	TRBV30	TRBJ2-7	CAWTGQGRTYEQYF	TGTGCCTGGACCGGACAGGGGAGAACCTACGAGCAGTACTTC
-	TRBD1	TRBV5-1	TRBJ1-2	CASSLAGTGFYGYTF	TGCGCCAGCAGCTTGGCCGGGACAGGTTTTTATGGCTACACCTTC
-	-	TRBV29-1	TRBJ2-1	CSVDRSYNEQFF	TGCAGCGTTGATCGGTCCTACAATGAGCAGTTCTTC
-	-	TRBV7-6	TRBJ2-5	CASGGADGGTQYF	TGTGCCAGCGGGGGGGCCGACGGCGGGACCCAGTACTTC
-	TRBD1	TRBV6-5	TRBJ1-4	CASRTGTGANEKLFF	TGTGCCAGCAGAACCGGGACAGGGGCTAATGAAAAACTGTTTTTT
-	-	TRBV5-8	TRBJ2-2	CASIKRTNTGELFF	TGTGCCAGCATAAAGCGGACGAACACCGGGGAGCTGTTTTTT
-	-	TRBV6-5	TRBJ1-2	CASSYSSRGNYGYTF	TGTGCCAGCAGTTACTCATCCAGAGGGAACTATGGCTACACCTTC
once	-	TRBV5-1	TRBJ2-5	CASSLVGGKETQYF	TGCGCCAGCAGCTTGGTAGGCGGGAAAGAGACCCAGTACTTC
-	TRBD2	TRBV2	TRBJ2-1	CASSPGLAGTRLF	TGTGCCAGCAGTCCGGGACTAGCGGGAACCAGACTCTTC